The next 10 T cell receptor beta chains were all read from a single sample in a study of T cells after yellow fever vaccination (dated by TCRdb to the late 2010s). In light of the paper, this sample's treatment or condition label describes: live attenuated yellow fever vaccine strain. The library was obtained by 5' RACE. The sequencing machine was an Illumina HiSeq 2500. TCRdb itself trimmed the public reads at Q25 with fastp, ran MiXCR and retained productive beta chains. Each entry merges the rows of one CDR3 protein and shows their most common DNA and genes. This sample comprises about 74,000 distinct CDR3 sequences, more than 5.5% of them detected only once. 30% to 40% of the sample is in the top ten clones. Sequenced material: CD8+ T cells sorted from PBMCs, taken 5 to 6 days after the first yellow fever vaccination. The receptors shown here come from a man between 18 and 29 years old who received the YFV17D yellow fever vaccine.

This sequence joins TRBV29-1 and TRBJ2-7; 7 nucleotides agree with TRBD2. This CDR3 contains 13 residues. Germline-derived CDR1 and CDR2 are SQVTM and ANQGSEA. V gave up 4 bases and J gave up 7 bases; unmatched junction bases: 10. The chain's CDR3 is CSVVREVDYEQYF. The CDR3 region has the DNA TGCAGCGTTGTTCGGGAGGTAGACTATGAGCAGTACTTC.

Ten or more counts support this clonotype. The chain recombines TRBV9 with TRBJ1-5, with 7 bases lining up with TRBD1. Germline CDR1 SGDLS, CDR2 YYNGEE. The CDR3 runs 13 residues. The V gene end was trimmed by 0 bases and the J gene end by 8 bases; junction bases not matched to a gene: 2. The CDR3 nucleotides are TGTGCCAGCAGCGTAGGGGACAGTAAGCCCCAGCATTTT. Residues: CASSVGDSKPQHF.

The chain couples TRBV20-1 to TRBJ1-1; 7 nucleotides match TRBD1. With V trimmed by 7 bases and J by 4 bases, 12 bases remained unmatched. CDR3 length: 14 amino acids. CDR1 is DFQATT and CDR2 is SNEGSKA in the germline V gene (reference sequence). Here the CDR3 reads CSGPDRVWSTEAFF. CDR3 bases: TGCAGTGGCCCCGACAGGGTTTGGAGCACTGAAGCTTTCTTT.

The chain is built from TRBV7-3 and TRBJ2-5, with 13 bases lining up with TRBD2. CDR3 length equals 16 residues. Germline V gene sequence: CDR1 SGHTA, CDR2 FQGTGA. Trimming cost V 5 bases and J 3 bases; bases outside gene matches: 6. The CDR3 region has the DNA TGTGCCAGCAGCCAAACTAGCGGGGGGGCCGAAGAGACCCAGTACTTC. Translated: CASSQTSGGAEETQYF.

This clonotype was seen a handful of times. The CDR3 loop reads CASSQGSQGRDRTYEQYV. CDR3 bases: TGTGCCAGCAGCCAAGGTTCTCAGGGGCGGGACCGAACCTACGAGCAGTACGTC. The J gene is TRBJ2-7, the V gene TRBV3-1, with D tentatively TRBD1 or TRBD2 (6 bases each). V was cut by 1 base and J by 2 bases, with 21 bases left in between. Germline CDR1 and CDR2: LGHDT and YNNKEL (reference sequence). This CDR3 is built from 18 residues.

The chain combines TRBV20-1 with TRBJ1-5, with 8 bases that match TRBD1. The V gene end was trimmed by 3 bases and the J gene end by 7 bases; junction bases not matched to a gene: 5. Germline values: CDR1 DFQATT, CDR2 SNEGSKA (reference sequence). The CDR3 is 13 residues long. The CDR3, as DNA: TGCAGTGCTAGGGACAGGGAAGGGCAGCCCCAGCATTTT. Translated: CSARDREGQPQHF.

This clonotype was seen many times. DNA of the CDR3: TGTGCCAGCAGCTTAGCCCGGGGCCTTGGCTACACCTTC. Its protein is CASSLARGLGYTF. The V call is TRBV7-9, the J call TRBJ1-2; a possible D gene is TRBD1 (5 bases). Germline CDR1 reads SEHNR; CDR2 reads FQNEAQ (reference sequence). V lost 0 bases, J lost 7 bases, and 9 bases lay in between. CDR3 length: 13 residues.

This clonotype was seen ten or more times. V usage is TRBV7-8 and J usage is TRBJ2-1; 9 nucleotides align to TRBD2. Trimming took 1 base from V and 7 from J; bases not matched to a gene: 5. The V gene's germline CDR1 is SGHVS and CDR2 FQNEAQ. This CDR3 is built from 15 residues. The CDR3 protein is CASSLERGAPNEQFF. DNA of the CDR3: TGTGCCAGCAGCTTAGAGCGGGGGGCCCCGAATGAGCAGTTCTTC.

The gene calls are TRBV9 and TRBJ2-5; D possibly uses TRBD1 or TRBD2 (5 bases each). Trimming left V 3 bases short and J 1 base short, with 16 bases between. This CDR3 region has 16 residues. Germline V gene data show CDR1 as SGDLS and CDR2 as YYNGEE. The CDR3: CASSDPGAGSQETQYF. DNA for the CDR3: TGTGCCAGCAGCGACCCCGGTGCAGGGAGCCAAGAGACCCAGTACTTC.

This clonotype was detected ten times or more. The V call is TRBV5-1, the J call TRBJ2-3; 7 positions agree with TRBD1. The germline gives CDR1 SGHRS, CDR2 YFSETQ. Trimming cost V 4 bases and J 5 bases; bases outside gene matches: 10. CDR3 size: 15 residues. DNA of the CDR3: TGCGCCAGCAGCCACCGACAGGGAATGGGAGATACGCAGTATTTT. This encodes CASSHRQGMGDTQYF.